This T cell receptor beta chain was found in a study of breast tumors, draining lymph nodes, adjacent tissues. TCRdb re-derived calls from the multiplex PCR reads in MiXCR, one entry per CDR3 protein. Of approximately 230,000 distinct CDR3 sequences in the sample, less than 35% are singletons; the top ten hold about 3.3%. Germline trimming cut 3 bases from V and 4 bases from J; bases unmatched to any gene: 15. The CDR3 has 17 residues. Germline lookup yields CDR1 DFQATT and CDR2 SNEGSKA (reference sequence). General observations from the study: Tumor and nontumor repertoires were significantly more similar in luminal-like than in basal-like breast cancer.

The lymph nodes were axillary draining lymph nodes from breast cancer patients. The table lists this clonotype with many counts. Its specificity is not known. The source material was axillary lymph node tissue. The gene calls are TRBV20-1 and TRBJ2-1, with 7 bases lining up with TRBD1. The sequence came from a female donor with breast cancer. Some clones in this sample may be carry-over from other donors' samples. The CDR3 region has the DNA TGCAGTGCTAGGCCCAGGTACAGGGGCAGGACATACAATGAGCAGTTCTTC. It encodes CSARPRYRGRTYNEQFF.